The clone carrying this T cell receptor (beta chain) was counted at least ten times. The target antigen is unknown. The junction had 6 bases not matched to a gene; V was cut back by 5 bases and J by 0 bases. CDR3 length: 16 residues. CDR1 KGHDR and CDR2 SFDVKD come from the germline V gene. TCRdb independently ran MiXCR on the 5' RACE reads; one entry per CDR3 protein. The table shows some 130,000 distinct CDR3 sequences, with around 6.6% occurring only once. The sample comes from a study of CD8 T cells in ankylosing spondylitis. Findings and caveats of the study: From matched ankylosing spondylitis synovial fluid, disease-linked clones were reportedly recovered at significantly enriched levels.

Sequencing used blood, either unsorted or a sorted T cell fraction (not recorded which). J is TRBJ2-3 and V is TRBV24-1, with 8 bases that match TRBD1. The receptor was derived from a female donor with ankylosing spondylitis or in good health (not recorded which). The CDR3 DNA sequence: TGTGCCACCAGTGCCCAGGGACAGGAGAGCACAGATACGCAGTATTTT. Translating gives CATSAQGQESTDTQYF.